What follows are 13 T cell receptor beta chains derived from one specimen sequenced in a study of blood T cell repertoires in COVID-19 (TCRdb year 2020). Receptor libraries were prepared by the immunoSEQ multiplex PCR assay. Not all clones reach the TCRdb copy of this immuneACCESS table, which keeps in-frame sequences only. Checked studies attribute under half of the gap to unresolved V genes and leave the rest unexplained. Across this sample there are approximately 220,000 clones, with approximately 80% seen only once. Of the sample, more than 4.5% is held by the ten largest clones. Sequencing input: peripheral blood. The receptors were gathered from a woman aged 60-75 years who had recovered from COVID-19.

This chain uses TRBV27 with TRBJ1-1; no clear D. Germline V CDR1 and CDR2: MNHEY, SMNVEV (reference sequence). The CDR3 consists of 14 residues. V lost 3 bases, J lost 3 bases, and 11 bases lay in between. In DNA form, the CDR3 reads TGTGCCAGCAGTTTCCTGACGGGTTACACTGAAGCTTTCTTT. This codes for CASSFLTGYTEAFF.

This clone appeared a few times. V usage is TRBV7-8 and J usage is TRBJ1-1, with 7 bases that match TRBD1. The CDR3 contains 15 residues. Germline CDR1 SGHVS, CDR2 FQNEAQ. V gave up 1 base and J gave up 5 bases; unmatched junction bases: 7. Here the CDR3 reads CASSLGSTGITEAFF. The DNA of the CDR3 is TGTGCCAGCAGCTTAGGTTCGACAGGGATAACTGAAGCTTTCTTT.

J is TRBJ2-1 and V is TRBV4-2; weak D call: TRBD2 (6 bases). Per the germline V gene, CDR1 is LGHNA and CDR2 is YNFKEQ. The CDR3 is made up of 19 amino acids. The germline V and J ends were trimmed by 3 bases and 0 bases, with 21 bases remaining between them. In nucleotides, the CDR3 is TGTGCCAGCAGCCACCTCGGCCCCGGGGGACCTTTCTCCTACAATGAGCAGTTCTTC. This encodes CASSHLGPGGPFSYNEQFF.

The chain is built from TRBV7-9 and TRBJ1-1; TRBD1 aligns across 7 bases. The V segment lost 5 bases and the J segment 1 base; nucleotides outside the gene matches: 7. Per germline, CDR1 SEHNR and CDR2 FQNEAQ (reference sequence). This CDR3 spans 15 amino acids. The CDR3 region has the DNA TGTGCCAGCAGCACTGAGGACAGGCCGAACACTGAAGCTTTCTTT. It specifies CASSTEDRPNTEAFF.

The chain carries TRBV27 and TRBJ2-2, with no clear D. CDR3 length: 15 residues. Germline V gene data show CDR1 as MNHEY and CDR2 as SMNVEV (reference sequence). Trimming shortened V by 3 bases and J by 0 bases, and 8 bases separated the two germline ends. The CDR3 is CASSFGIPNTGELFF. CDR3 sequence (DNA): TGTGCCAGCAGTTTTGGCATACCGAACACCGGGGAGCTGTTTTTT.

The chain carries TRBV5-5 and TRBJ1-2, with a weak D call TRBD1 (6 bases). CDR1 and CDR2 from the germline V gene are SGHKS and YYEKEE (reference sequence). V lost 3 bases and J 4 bases, leaving 13 bases between the germline ends. The CDR3 has 14 amino acids. For the CDR3, the DNA is TGTGCCAGCAGCTATCTGGGGGCGAGCTATGGCTACACCTTC. It is translated as CASSYLGASYGYTF.

The V and J genes are TRBV6-5 and TRBJ2-2, with a weak D call TRBD1 (6 bases). Germline V gene lookup returns CDR1 MNHEY and CDR2 SVGAGI. The CDR3 totals 16 residues. Between the trimmed V and J ends, which lost 0 bases and 1 base, there was a span of 9 bases. CDR3 nucleotide sequence: TGTGCCAGCAGTTACTCGCTGACAGGGAACACCGGGGAGCTGTTTTTT. Its translation: CASSYSLTGNTGELFF.

The table lists this clone with a count of one. V is TRBV6-2 or TRBV6-3 and J is TRBJ1-2; 9 bases agree with TRBD1. The junction had 8 bases not matched to a gene; V was cut back by 4 bases and J by 2 bases. Per the germline V gene, CDR1 is MNHEY and CDR2 is SVGEGT. CDR3 length: 16 residues. The CDR3 coding sequence is TGTGCCAGCAGTTTGAGGGGACAGGGCCCCAACTATGGCTACACCTTC. Its protein is CASSLRGQGPNYGYTF.

This clone was seen only a few times. The chain has TRBV27 and TRBJ2-7, with D possibly TRBD2 on 7 matching bases. The V end lost 2 bases, the J end lost 4 bases, and 18 bases lay between the germline ends. CDR3 length: 16 residues. Germline V gives CDR1 MNHEY, CDR2 SMNVEV (reference sequence). CDR3 residues: CASSLRGGDMFYEQYF. The CDR3, as DNA: TGTGCCAGCAGTTTAAGGGGAGGGGACATGTTTTACGAGCAGTACTTC.

This clone turned up a few times. This sequence joins TRBV3-1 (or the pseudogene TRBV3-2) and TRBJ1-6; D not certain. The germline gives CDR1 LGHDT, CDR2 YNNKEL (reference sequence). V shed 1 base and J shed 9 bases, with 10 bases lying between them. CDR3 length: 14 residues. The CDR3, as DNA: TGTGCCAGCAGCCAAGGGTCGGGGAGTTCACCCCTCCACTTT. Translation: CASSQGSGSSPLHF.

CDR3 sequence (DNA): TGTGCCAGCAGCGGAAGCGGCACAGATACGCAGTATTTT. This codes for CASSGSGTDTQYF. The chain employs TRBV3-1 (or the pseudogene TRBV3-2) and TRBJ2-3; D is uncertain. Between the trimmed V and J ends, which lost 5 bases and 1 base, there was a span of 7 bases. Germline CDR1 reads LGHDT; CDR2 reads YNNKEL (reference sequence). This CDR3 spans 13 amino acids.

The V and J genes are TRBV19 and TRBJ1-2; 8 bases map to TRBD1. The CDR3 covers 14 residues. Germline V gene lookup returns CDR1 LNHDA and CDR2 SQIVND (reference sequence). V lost 6 bases, J lost 3 bases, and 6 bases stayed unmatched. The CDR3 here is CASRIRGQDYGYTF. CDR3 nucleotide sequence: TGTGCCAGTAGGATTAGGGGACAGGACTATGGCTACACCTTC.

Only one count was recorded for this clone. The chain has TRBV25-1 and TRBJ2-3, with D possibly TRBD1 on 6 matching bases. V gave up 2 bases and J gave up 2 bases, with 11 bases separating them. CDR1 is MGHDK, CDR2 SYGVNS, per germline. This CDR3 region has 15 residues. CDR3 residues: CASSEQGIFTDTQYF. The CDR3 DNA reads as TGTGCCAGCAGTGAACAGGGGATTTTCACAGATACGCAGTATTTT. Variable domain in full (rest from reference TRBV25-1 and TRBJ2-3): EADIYQTPRYLVIGTGKKITLECSQTMGHDKMYWYQQDPGMELHLIHYSYGVNSTEKGDLSSESTVSRIRTEHFPLTLESARPSHTSQYLCASSEQGIFTDTQYFGPGTRLTVL.